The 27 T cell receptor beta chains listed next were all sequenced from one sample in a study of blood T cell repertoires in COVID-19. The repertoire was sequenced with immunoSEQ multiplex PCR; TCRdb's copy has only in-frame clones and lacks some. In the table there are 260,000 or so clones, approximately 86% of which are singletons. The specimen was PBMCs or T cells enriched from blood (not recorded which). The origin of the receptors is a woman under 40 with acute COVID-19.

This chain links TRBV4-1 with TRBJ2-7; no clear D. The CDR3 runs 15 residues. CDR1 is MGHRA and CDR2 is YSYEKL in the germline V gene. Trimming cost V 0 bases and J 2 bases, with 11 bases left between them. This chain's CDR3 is CASSQDTDTPYEQYF. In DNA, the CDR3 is TGCGCCAGCAGCCAAGATACCGACACTCCCTACGAGCAGTACTTC.

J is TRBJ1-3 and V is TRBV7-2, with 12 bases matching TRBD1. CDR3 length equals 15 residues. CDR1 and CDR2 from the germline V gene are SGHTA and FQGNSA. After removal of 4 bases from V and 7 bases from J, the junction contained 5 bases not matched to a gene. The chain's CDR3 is CASSSPGQGANTIYF. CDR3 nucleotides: TGTGCCAGCAGCTCTCCGGGACAGGGGGCGAACACCATATATTTT.

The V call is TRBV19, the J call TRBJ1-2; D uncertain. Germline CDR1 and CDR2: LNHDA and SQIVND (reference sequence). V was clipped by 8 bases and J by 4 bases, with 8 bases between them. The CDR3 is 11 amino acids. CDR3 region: CASGTGYGYTF. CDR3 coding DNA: TGTGCCAGTGGTACGGGCTATGGCTACACCTTC.

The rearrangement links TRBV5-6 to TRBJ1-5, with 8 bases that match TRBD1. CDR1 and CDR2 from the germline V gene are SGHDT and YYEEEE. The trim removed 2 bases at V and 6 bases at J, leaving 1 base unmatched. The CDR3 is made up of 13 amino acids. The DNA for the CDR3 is TGTGCCAGCAGCTTAACAGGGGGTCAGCCCCAGCATTTT. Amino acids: CASSLTGGQPQHF.

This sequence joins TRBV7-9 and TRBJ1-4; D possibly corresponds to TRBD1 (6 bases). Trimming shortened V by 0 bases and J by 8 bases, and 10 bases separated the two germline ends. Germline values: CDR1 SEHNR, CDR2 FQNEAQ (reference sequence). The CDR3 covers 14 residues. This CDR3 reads CASSLAGGREKLFF. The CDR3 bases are TGTGCCAGCAGCTTAGCCGGGGGGCGAGAAAAACTGTTTTTT.

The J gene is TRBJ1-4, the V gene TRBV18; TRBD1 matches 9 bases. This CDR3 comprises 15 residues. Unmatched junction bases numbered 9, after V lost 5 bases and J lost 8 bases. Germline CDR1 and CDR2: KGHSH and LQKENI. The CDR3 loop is CASSVTGGGREKLFF. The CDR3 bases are TGTGCCAGCTCAGTCACAGGGGGCGGACGAGAAAAACTGTTTTTT.

CDR3 sequence reads: CATSRASGASRETQYF. Here the CDR3 DNA reads TGTGCCACCAGCAGAGCGAGTGGGGCCAGCCGAGAGACCCAGTACTTC. The chain combines TRBV15 with TRBJ2-5; weak D call: TRBD1 (5 bases). The CDR3 runs 16 residues. The V and J ends lost 1 base and 4 bases respectively, with 16 bases between them. Germline V gene data show CDR1 as LNHNV and CDR2 as YYDKDF (reference sequence).

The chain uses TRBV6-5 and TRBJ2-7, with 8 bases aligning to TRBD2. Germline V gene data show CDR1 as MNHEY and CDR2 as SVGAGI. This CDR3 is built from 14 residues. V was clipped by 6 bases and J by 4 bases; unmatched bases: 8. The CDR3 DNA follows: TGTGCCAGCAGGGGACTCGGGGGGGGTTACGAGCAGTACTTC. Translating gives CASRGLGGGYEQYF.

CDR3 residues: CASSWTETGELFF. DNA of the CDR3: TGTGCCAGCAGCTGGACTGAGACCGGGGAGCTGTTTTTT. The chain is built from TRBV5-6 and TRBJ2-2; D may be TRBD2 (5 bases). The ends were cut back, 3 bases at V and 5 bases at J, with 8 bases in the middle. This CDR3 is built from 13 residues. The germline V gene has CDR1 SGHDT and CDR2 YYEEEE.

CDR3: CASSSMTSYEQYF. In DNA, the CDR3 is TGTGCCAGCAGTTCCATGACATCCTACGAGCAGTACTTC. This rearrangement joins TRBV5-6 to TRBJ2-7; D unclear. The CDR3 extends over 13 amino acids. V was trimmed by 5 bases and J by 1 base, leaving 10 bases between them. Germline CDR1 reads SGHDT; CDR2 reads YYEEEE. Filled out from reference TRBV5-6 and TRBJ2-7, the complete variable domain reads DAGVTQSPTHLIKTRGQQVTLRCSPKSGHDTVSWYQQALGQGPQFIFQYYEEEERQRGNFPDRFSGHQFPNYSSELNVNALLLGDSALYLCASSSMTSYEQYFGPGTRLTVT.

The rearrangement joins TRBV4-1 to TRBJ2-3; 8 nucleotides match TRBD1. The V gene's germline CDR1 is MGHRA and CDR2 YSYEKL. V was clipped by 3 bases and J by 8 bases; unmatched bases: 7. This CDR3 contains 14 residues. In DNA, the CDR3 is TGCGCCAGCAGCCAGACAGGGGTAAGAGCTACGCAGTATTTT. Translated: CASSQTGVRATQYF.

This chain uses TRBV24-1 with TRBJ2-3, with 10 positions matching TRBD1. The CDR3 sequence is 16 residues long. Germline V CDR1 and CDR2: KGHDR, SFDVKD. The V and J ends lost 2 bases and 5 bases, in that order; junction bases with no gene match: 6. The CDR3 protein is CATSDSGTGDEDTQYF. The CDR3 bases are TGTGCCACCAGTGATTCCGGGACAGGGGATGAAGATACGCAGTATTTT.

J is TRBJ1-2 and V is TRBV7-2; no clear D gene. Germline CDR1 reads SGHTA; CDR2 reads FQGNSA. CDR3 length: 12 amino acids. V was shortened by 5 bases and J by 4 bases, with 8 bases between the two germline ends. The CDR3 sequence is CASSGQFYGYTF. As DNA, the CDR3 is TGTGCCAGCAGCGGCCAATTCTATGGCTACACCTTC.

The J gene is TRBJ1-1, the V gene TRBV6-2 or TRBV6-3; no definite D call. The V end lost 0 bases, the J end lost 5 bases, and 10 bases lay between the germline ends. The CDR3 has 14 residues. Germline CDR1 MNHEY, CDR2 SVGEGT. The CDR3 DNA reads TGTGCCAGCAGTTACTCGGTGAGTTGGACTGAAGCTTTCTTT. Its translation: CASSYSVSWTEAFF.

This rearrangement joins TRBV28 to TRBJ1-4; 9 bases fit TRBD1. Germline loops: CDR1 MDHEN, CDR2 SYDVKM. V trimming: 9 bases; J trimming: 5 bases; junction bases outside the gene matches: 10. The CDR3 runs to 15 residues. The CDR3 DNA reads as TGTGCCAGTGTATCTCGGGGGACAGGGAATGAAAAACTGTTTTTT. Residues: CASVSRGTGNEKLFF.

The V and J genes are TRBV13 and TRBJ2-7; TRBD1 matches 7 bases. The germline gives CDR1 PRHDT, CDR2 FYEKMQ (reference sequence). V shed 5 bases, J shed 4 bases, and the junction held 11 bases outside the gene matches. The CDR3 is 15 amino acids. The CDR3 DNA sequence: TGTGCCAGCAGCCCCCGGACAGGATTCCAGTACGAGCAGTACTTC. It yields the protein CASSPRTGFQYEQYF.

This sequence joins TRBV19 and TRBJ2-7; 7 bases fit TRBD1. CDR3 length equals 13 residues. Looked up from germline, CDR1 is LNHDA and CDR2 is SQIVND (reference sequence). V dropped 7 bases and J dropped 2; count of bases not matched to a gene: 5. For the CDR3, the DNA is TGTGCCAGTACCTCGGGACAGACCTACGAGCAGTACTTC. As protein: CASTSGQTYEQYF.

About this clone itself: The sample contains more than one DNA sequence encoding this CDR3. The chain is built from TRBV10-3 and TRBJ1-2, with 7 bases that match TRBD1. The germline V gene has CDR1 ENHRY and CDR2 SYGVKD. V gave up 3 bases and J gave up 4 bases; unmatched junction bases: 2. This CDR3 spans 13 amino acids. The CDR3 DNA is TGTGCCATCAGTGAATACAGGGGCTATGGCTACACCTTC. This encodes CAISEYRGYGYTF.

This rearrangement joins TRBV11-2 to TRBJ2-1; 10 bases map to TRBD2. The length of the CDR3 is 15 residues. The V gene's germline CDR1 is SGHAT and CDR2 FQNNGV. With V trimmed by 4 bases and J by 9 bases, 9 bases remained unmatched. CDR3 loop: CASSSSGTSDGEQFF. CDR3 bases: TGTGCCAGCAGCTCTTCCGGGACTAGCGACGGTGAGCAGTTCTTC.

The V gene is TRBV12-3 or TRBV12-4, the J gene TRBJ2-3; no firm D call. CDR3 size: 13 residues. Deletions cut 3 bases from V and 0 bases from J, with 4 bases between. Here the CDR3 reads CASSFRSTDTQYF. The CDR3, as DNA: TGTGCCAGCAGTTTTCGGAGCACAGATACGCAGTATTTT.

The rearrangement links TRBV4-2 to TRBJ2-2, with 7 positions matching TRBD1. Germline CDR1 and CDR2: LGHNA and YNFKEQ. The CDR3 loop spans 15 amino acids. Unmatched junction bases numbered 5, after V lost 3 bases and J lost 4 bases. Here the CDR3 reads CASSQGQLSTGELFF. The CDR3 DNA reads TGTGCCAGCAGCCAGGGACAGCTTTCCACCGGGGAGCTGTTTTTT.

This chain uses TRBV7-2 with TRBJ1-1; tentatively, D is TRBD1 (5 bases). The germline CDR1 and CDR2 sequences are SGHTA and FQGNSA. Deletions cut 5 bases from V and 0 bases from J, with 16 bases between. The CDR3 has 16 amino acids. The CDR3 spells CASSVDSQLMNTEAFF. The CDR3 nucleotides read TGTGCCAGCAGCGTCGACAGTCAACTTATGAACACTGAAGCTTTCTTT.

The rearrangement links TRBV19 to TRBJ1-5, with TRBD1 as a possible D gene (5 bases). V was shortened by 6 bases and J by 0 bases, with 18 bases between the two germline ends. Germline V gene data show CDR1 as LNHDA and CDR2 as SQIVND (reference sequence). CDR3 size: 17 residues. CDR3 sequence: CASRGDSVPYSNQPQHF. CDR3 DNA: TGTGCCAGTAGGGGGGACTCTGTCCCCTATAGCAATCAGCCCCAGCATTTT.

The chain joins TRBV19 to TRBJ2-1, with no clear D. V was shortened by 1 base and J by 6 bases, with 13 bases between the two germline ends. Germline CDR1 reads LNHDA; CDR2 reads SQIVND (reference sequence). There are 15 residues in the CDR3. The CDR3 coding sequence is TGTGCCAGTAGTATAGTGTTTGATGCCGGCAATGAGCAGTTCTTC. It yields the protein CASSIVFDAGNEQFF.

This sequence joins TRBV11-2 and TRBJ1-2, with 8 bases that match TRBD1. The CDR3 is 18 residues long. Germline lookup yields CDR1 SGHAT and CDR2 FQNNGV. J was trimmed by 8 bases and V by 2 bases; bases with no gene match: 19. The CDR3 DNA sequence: TGTGCCAGCAGCTTACTTGTTGGGCTTAACATGGACAGGGACGGCTACACCTTC. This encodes CASSLLVGLNMDRDGYTF.

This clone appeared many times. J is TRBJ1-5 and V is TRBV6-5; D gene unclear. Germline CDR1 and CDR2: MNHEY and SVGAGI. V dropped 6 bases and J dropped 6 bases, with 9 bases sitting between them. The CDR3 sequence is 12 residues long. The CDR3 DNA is TGTGCCAGCAGACGTATGAGTCAGCCCCAGCATTTT. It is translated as CASRRMSQPQHF.

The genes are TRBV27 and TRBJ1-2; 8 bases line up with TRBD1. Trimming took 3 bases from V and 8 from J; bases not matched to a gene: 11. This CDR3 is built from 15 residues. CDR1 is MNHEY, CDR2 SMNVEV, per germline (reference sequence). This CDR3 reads CASSFSFDRGQGYTF. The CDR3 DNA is TGTGCCAGCAGTTTCTCCTTCGACAGGGGTCAGGGCTACACCTTC.